The sequence of this T cell receptor beta chain was determined in a study of breast tumors, draining lymph nodes, adjacent tissues. V was pared by 5 bases and J by 5 bases, with 9 bases of the junction left unmatched. From germline, CDR1 is LGHNA and CDR2 YNFKEQ. CDR3 length: 15 amino acids. TCRdb re-called the multiplex PCR reads through MiXCR, storing one row per CDR3 protein. This table holds about 150,000 distinct CDR3 sequences, about 20% found once. Ten or more counts support this clonotype. Its antigen is unidentified. Points from the study as a whole: Data fit most tumor T cells coming from lymph node, expanding in tumor. Compared with lymph nodes, tumors were less diverse; compared with nontumor tissue, more. Tumor and nontumor repertoires were significantly more similar in luminal-like than in basal-like breast cancer. That most tumor T cells come from lymph nodes remained unproven.

Breast cancer patients provided tissue from their axillary draining lymph nodes. The sequenced material came from axillary lymph node tissue. The TCR sequence derives from a female donor with breast cancer. Some clones in this sample may be carry-over from other donors' samples. The J gene is TRBJ2-7, the V gene TRBV4-2; TRBD2 agrees at 10 bases. Written as DNA, the CDR3 is TGTGCCAGCAGCAAGACCGCTAGCGGGAGTCACGAGCAGTACTTC. Encoded protein: CASSKTASGSHEQYF.